These 6 T cell receptor beta chains were sequenced from one sample in a study of OX40 agonist ivuxolimab in advanced cancers. Libraries were made using the immunoSEQ multiplex PCR assay. TCRdb obtained this table from immuneACCESS and retained in-frame rearrangements with V and J assigned. These tables miss some clones; where compared with another copy, unresolved V genes account for less than half of the shortfall, and the remainder is unexplained. The sample data list about 62,000 clones, and around four fifths of these were observed just once. The ten largest make up 3.7% of the sample. The specimen comprised CD4+ or CD8+ T cells sorted from blood, sampled in a trial of the OX40 agonist ivuxolimab. All receptors come from an adult with an advanced solid tumor such as melanoma, head and neck, liver or kidney cancer.

V usage is TRBV19 and J usage is TRBJ1-1; D not resolved. Trimming left V 1 base short and J 0 bases short, with 3 bases between. CDR1 LNHDA and CDR2 SQIVND come from the germline V gene (reference sequence). This CDR3 has 13 residues. The CDR3 region is CASSIGVNTEAFF. In DNA form, the CDR3 reads TGTGCCAGTAGTATAGGGGTGAACACTGAAGCTTTCTTT.

The rearrangement links TRBV6-1 to TRBJ2-1, with 7 bases lining up with TRBD1. With V trimmed by 2 bases and J by 8 bases, 3 bases remained unmatched. This CDR3 is 13 amino acids long. Germline values: CDR1 MNHNS, CDR2 SASEGT. The CDR3 sequence: CASSEQGVDEQFF. For the CDR3, the DNA is TGTGCCAGCAGTGAACAGGGGGTCGATGAGCAGTTCTTC.

This clone was observed a few times. CDR3 nucleotides: TGTGCCAGCAGCCGTAGTGGGTCACCCCTCCACTTT. Translated: CASSRSGSPLHF. V gene TRBV9 combines with J gene TRBJ1-6; D not resolved. The V end lost 4 bases, the J end lost 10 bases, and 9 bases lay between the germline ends. Germline V lookup: CDR1 SGDLS, CDR2 YYNGEE. The CDR3 has 12 residues.

The chain joins TRBV7-9 to TRBJ1-1, with 7 bases aligning to TRBD1. Germline V gene sequence: CDR1 SEHNR, CDR2 FQNEAQ (reference sequence). V was pared by 5 bases and J by 1 base, with 4 bases of the junction left unmatched. The CDR3 spans 14 residues. CDR3: CASSAGTENTEAFF. In nucleotides, the CDR3 is TGTGCCAGCAGCGCCGGGACAGAGAACACTGAAGCTTTCTTT.

The V and J genes are TRBV28 and TRBJ2-1, with 12 bases matching TRBD1. The CDR3 has 18 residues. V trimming: 4 bases; J trimming: 6 bases; junction bases outside the gene matches: 13. Germline CDR1 is MDHEN and CDR2 is SYDVKM. Here the CDR3 DNA reads TGTGCCAGCAGTTCCGAACTCACCGGGACAGGGGGCCTCAATGAGCAGTTCTTC. Its protein is CASSSELTGTGGLNEQFF.

This clone was detected a few times. The DNA for the CDR3 is TGTGCCAGCAGCTATACAGGGTACACTGAAGCTTTCTTT. Residues: CASSYTGYTEAFF. The gene calls are TRBV11-2 and TRBJ1-1; a weak D match, TRBD1 (6 bases). V lost 4 bases to trimming and J lost 3 bases, with 9 bases between them. The CDR3 runs 13 residues. CDR1 is SGHAT, CDR2 FQNNGV, per germline.